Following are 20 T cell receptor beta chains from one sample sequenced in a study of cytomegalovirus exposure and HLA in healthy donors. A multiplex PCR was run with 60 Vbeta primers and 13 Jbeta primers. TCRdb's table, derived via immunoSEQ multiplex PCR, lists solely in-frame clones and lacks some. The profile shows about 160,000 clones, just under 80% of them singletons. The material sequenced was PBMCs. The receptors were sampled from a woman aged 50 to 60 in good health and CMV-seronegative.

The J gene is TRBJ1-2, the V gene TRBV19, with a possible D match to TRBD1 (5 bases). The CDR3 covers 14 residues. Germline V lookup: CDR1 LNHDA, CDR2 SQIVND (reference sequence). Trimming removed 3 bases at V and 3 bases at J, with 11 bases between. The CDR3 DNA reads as TGTGCCAGTAGTATTTCGGCCAGGGACTATGGCTACACCTTC. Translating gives CASSISARDYGYTF. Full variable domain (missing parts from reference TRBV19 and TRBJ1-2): DGGITQSPKYLFRKEGQNVTLSCEQNLNHDAMYWYRQDPGQGLRLIYYSQIVNDFQKGDIAEGYSVSREKKESFPLTVTSAQKNPTAFYLCASSISARDYGYTFGSGTRLTVV.

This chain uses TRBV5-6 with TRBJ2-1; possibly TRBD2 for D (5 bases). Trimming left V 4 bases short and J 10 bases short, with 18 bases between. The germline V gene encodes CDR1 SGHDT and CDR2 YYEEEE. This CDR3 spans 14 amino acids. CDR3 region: CASSPNGIAAEQFF. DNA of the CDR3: TGTGCCAGCAGCCCCAACGGGATAGCCGCCGAGCAGTTCTTC. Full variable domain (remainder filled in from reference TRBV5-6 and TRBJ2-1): DAGVTQSPTHLIKTRGQQVTLRCSPKSGHDTVSWYQQALGQGPQFIFQYYEEEERQRGNFPDRFSGHQFPNYSSELNVNALLLGDSALYLCASSPNGIAAEQFFGPGTRLTVL.

CDR3 sequence reads: CASSLRSRGETQYF. CDR3 coding DNA: TGCGCCAGCAGCTTGAGGTCCAGAGGGGAGACCCAGTACTTC. The rearrangement joins TRBV5-1 to TRBJ2-5; a weak D match, TRBD2 (5 bases). The germline V gene has CDR1 SGHRS and CDR2 YFSETQ. Trimming took off 1 base at V and 5 bases at J, with 12 bases between the two ends. The CDR3 extends over 14 amino acids.

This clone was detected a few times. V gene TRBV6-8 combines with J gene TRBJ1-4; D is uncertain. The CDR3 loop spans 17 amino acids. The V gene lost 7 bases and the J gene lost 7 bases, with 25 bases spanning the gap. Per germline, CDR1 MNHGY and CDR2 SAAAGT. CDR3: CASNPRGLLGPVEKLFF. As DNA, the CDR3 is TGTGCCAGCAACCCACGGGGTCTCCTTGGTCCGGTTGAAAAACTGTTTTTT.

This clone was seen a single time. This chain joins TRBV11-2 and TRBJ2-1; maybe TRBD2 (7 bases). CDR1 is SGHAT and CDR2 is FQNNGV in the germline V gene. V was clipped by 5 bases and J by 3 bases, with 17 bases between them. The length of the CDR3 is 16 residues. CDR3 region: CASSALRGGLYNEQFF. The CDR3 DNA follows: TGTGCCAGCAGCGCCCTGAGGGGGGGCCTCTACAATGAGCAGTTCTTC.

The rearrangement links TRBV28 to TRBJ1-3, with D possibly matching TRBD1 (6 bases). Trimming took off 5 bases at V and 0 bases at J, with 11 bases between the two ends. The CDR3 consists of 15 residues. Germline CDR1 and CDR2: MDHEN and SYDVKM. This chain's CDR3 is CASSVQGFSGNTIYF. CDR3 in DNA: TGTGCCAGCAGTGTCCAGGGGTTCTCTGGAAACACCATATATTTT.

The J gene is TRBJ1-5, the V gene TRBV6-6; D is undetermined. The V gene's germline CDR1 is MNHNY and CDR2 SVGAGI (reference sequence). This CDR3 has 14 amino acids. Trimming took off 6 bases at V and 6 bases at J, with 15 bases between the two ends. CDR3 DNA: TGTGCCAGCAGCCTAAGCCCTCCAACTCAGCCCCAGCATTTT. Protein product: CASSLSPPTQPQHF.

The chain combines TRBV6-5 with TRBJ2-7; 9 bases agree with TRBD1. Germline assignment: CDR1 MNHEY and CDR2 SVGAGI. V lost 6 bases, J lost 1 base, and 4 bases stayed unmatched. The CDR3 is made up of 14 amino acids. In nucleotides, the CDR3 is TGTGCCAGCAGGCGGGACAGGGAGTCCTACGAGCAGTACTTC. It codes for CASRRDRESYEQYF.

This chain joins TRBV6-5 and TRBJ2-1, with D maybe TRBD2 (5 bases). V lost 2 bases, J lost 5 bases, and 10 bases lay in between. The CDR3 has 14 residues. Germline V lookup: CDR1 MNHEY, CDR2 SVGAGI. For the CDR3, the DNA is TGTGCCAGCAGTTACACCCTAGCCCACAATGAGCAGTTCTTC. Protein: CASSYTLAHNEQFF.

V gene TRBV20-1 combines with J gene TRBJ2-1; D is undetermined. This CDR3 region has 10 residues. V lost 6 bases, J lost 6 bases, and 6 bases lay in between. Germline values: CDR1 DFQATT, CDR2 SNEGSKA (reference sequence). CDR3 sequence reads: CSAFLNEQFF. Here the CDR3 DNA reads TGCAGTGCCTTCCTCAATGAGCAGTTCTTC.

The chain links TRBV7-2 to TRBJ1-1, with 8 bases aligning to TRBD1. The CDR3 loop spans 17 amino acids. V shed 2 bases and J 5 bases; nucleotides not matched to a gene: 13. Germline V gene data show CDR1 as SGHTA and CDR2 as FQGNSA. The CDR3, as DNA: TGTGCCAGCAGCTTAAGGCAGGGGGCTAAGTCGGAAACTGAAGCTTTCTTT. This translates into CASSLRQGAKSETEAFF. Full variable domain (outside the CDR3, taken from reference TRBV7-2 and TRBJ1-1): GAGVSQSPSNKVTEKGKDVELRCDPISGHTALYWYRQSLGQGLEFLIYFQGNSAPDKSGLPSDRFSAERTGGSVSTLTIQRTQQEDSAVYLCASSLRQGAKSETEAFFGQGTRLTVV.

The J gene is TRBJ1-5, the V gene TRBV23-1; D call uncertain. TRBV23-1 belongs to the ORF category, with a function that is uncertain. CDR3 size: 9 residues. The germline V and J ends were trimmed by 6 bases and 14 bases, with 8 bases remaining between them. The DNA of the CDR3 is TGCGCCAGCAGCCCGGTCGAGCATTTT. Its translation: CASSPVEHF.

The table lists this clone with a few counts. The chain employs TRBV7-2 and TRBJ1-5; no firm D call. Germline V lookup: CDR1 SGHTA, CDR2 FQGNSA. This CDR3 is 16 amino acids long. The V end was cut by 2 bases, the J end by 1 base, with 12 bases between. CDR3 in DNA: TGTGCCAGCAGCTTAACCGGGAGGGCAAGCAATCAGCCCCAGCATTTT. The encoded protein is CASSLTGRASNQPQHF.

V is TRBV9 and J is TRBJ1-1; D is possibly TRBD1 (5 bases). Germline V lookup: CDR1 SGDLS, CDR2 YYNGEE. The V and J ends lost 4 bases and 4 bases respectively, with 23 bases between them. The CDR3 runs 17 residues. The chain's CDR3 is CASSSRDWGGRGTEAFF. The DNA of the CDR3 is TGTGCCAGCAGCTCCAGGGACTGGGGTGGTAGGGGCACTGAAGCTTTCTTT.

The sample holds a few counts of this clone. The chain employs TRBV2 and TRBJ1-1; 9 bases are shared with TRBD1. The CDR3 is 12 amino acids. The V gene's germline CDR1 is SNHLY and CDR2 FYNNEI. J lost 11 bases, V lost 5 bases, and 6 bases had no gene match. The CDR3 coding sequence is TGTGCCAGCAGTTCACAGGGGGCTACGGCTTTCTTT. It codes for CASSSQGATAFF.

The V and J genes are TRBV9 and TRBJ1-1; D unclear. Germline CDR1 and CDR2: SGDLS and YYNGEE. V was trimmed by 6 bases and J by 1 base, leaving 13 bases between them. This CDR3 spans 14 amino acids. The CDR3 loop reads CASTPSSGNTEAFF. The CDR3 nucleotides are TGTGCCAGCACCCCAAGTTCGGGGAACACTGAAGCTTTCTTT.

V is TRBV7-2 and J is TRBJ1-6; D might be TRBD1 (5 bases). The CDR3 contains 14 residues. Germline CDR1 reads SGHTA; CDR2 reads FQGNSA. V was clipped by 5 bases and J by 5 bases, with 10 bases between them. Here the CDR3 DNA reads TGTGCCAGCAGCACTCGACAGAATAATTCACCCCTCCACTTT. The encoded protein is CASSTRQNNSPLHF.

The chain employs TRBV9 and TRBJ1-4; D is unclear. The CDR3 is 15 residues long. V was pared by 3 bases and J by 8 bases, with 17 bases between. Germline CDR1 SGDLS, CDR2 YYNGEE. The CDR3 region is CASSDKDGSGEKLFF. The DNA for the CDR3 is TGTGCCAGCAGCGACAAGGACGGCTCGGGGGAAAAACTGTTTTTT.

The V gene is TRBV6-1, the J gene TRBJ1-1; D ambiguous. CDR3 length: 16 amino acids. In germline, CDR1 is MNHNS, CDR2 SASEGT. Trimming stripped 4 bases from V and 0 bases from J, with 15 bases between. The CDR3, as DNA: TGTGCCAGCAGTGCGTTCTCGGGAGACATGAACACTGAAGCTTTCTTT. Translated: CASSAFSGDMNTEAFF.

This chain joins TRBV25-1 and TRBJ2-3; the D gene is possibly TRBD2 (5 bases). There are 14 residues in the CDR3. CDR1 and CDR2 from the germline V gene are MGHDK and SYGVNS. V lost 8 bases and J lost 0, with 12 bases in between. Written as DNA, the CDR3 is TGTGCCAGCGGCGGGCTAGCCAGCACAGATACGCAGTATTTT. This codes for CASGGLASTDTQYF. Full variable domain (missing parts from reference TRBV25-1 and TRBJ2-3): EADIYQTPRYLVIGTGKKITLECSQTMGHDKMYWYQQDPGMELHLIHYSYGVNSTEKGDLSSESTVSRIRTEHFPLTLESARPSHTSQYLCASGGLASTDTQYFGPGTRLTVL.